These 30 T cell receptor beta chains came from one sample sequenced in a study of immune evolution from preneoplasia to lung adenocarcinoma. Produced via immunoSEQ multiplex PCR; TCRdb's table is partial and in-frame only. The sample includes about 11,000 clones, about four fifths of them seen just once. The sequencing input was FFPE minimally invasive lung adenocarcinoma tissue. The receptors derive from a person aged 65-85 years with lung adenocarcinoma.

The chain recombines TRBV30 with TRBJ1-1, with TRBD1 as a possible D gene (6 bases). The V and J ends lost 4 bases and 1 base respectively, with 13 bases between them. Germline CDR1 and CDR2: GTSNPN and SVGIG (reference sequence). The CDR3 has 14 residues. CDR3: CAWTAGTTNTEAFF. The CDR3 DNA reads as TGTGCCTGGACGGCAGGGACAACGAACACTGAAGCTTTCTTT.

CDR3 residues: CAISEGSQADTQYF. The CDR3 nucleotides read TGTGCCATCAGTGAGGGGTCGCAGGCCGATACGCAGTATTTT. The V call is TRBV10-3, the J call TRBJ2-3; no firm D call. The V end was cut by 2 bases, the J end by 6 bases, with 12 bases between. Germline V gene data show CDR1 as ENHRY and CDR2 as SYGVKD. The CDR3 length is 14 residues.

The chain uses TRBV5-6 and TRBJ2-4, with D unclear. The V gene's germline CDR1 is SGHDT and CDR2 YYEEEE. Trimming took 0 bases from V and 10 from J, leaving 8 bases between them. The CDR3 runs to 12 residues. Here the CDR3 reads CASSLGGAIQYF. The CDR3 nucleotides read TGTGCCAGCAGCTTGGGGGGTGCGATTCAGTACTTC.

V is TRBV27 and J is TRBJ2-5; D gene uncertain. Per the germline V gene, CDR1 is MNHEY and CDR2 is SMNVEV (reference sequence). The CDR3 totals 12 residues. Between the trimmed V and J ends, which lost 6 bases and 2 bases, there was a span of 7 bases. In DNA form, the CDR3 reads TGTGCCAGCAGCAGACCTCAAGAGACCCAGTACTTC. The encoded protein is CASSRPQETQYF.

This clone appeared a few times. The chain uses TRBV7-8 and TRBJ1-5; TRBD1 matches 7 bases. Germline assignment: CDR1 SGHVS and CDR2 FQNEAQ. The CDR3 length is 13 residues. J was trimmed by 6 bases and V by 5 bases; bases with no gene match: 4. For the CDR3, the DNA is TGTGCCAGCAGCCTAAGACAGGGTCAGCCCCAGCATTTT. Translated: CASSLRQGQPQHF.

The V call is TRBV6-1, the J call TRBJ1-6; D is unclear. The CDR3 totals 16 residues. V shed 3 bases and J shed 6 bases, with 15 bases lying between them. The germline V gene encodes CDR1 MNHNS and CDR2 SASEGT. The CDR3 DNA is TGTGCCAGCAGTGACCCGGAGGGTTTGCGTAATTCACCCCTCCACTTT. Translation: CASSDPEGLRNSPLHF.

The genes are TRBV30 and TRBJ1-2; D unclear. CDR1 GTSNPN and CDR2 SVGIG come from the germline V gene (reference sequence). Trimming left V 4 bases short and J 8 bases short, with 17 bases between. The CDR3 runs to 13 residues. The CDR3: CAWTPISATGYTF. CDR3 DNA: TGTGCCTGGACTCCAATCTCAGCTACCGGCTACACCTTC. The complete variable domain, with remaining parts taken from reference TRBV30 and TRBJ1-2, reads SQTIHQWPATLVQPVGSPLSLECTVEGTSNPNLYWYRQAAGRGLQLLFYSVGIGQISSEVPQNLSASRPQDRQFILSSKKLLLSDSGFYLCAWTPISATGYTFGSGTRLTVV.

The chain carries TRBV27 and TRBJ1-2; TRBD1 aligns across 9 bases. The CDR3 runs to 14 residues. In germline, CDR1 is MNHEY, CDR2 SMNVEV (reference sequence). V shed 5 bases, J shed 8 bases, and the junction held 9 bases outside the gene matches. CDR3 coding DNA: TGTGCCAGCAGTCCCCTCGGACAGGGGTACGGCTACACCTTC. Translating gives CASSPLGQGYGYTF.

This clone was seen only a few times. V and J are TRBV7-2 and TRBJ2-3; D is perhaps TRBD2 (5 bases). Germline CDR1 SGHTA, CDR2 FQGNSA. With 8 bases removed from V and 4 bases from J, the gap between germline ends came to 10 bases. The CDR3 totals 12 residues. In DNA, the CDR3 is TGTGCCAGCGGTTTAGCGTCAGATACGCAGTATTTT. It yields the protein CASGLASDTQYF.

The DNA for the CDR3 is TGCGCCAGCAGCTTGGAGGGACTAGACCTCGATGAGCAGTTCTTC. It is translated as CASSLEGLDLDEQFF. V usage is TRBV5-1 and J usage is TRBJ2-1, with 8 positions matching TRBD2. The V and J ends lost 0 bases and 8 bases, in that order; junction bases with no gene match: 7. CDR3 length: 15 residues. CDR1 is SGHRS, CDR2 YFSETQ, per germline.

The chain carries TRBV2 and TRBJ2-5; D tentatively reads TRBD1 or TRBD2 (5 bases each). V was shortened by 7 bases and J by 1 base, with 10 bases between the two germline ends. CDR1 and CDR2 from the germline V gene are SNHLY and FYNNEI. The CDR3 extends over 13 amino acids. The CDR3 region is CASTGDGQETQYF. CDR3 nucleotide sequence: TGTGCCAGCACCGGGGACGGCCAAGAGACCCAGTACTTC. Using reference TRBV2 and TRBJ2-5 for the parts outside the CDR3, the full variable domain is EPEVTQTPSHQVTQMGQEVILRCVPISNHLYFYWYRQILGQKVEFLVSFYNNEISEKSEIFDDQFSVERPDGSNFTLKIRSTKLEDSAMYFCASTGDGQETQYFGPGTRLLVL.

The gene calls are TRBV5-1 and TRBJ1-5; maybe TRBD1 (5 bases). Per germline, CDR1 SGHRS and CDR2 YFSETQ. The ends were cut back, 1 base at V and 0 bases at J, with 8 bases in the middle. CDR3 size: 15 residues. The CDR3 region has the DNA TGCGCCAGCAGCTTGACAGGTAATAGCAATCAGCCCCAGCATTTT. Translation: CASSLTGNSNQPQHF.

The rearrangement joins TRBV6-5 to TRBJ1-2, with 8 bases lining up with TRBD1. CDR1 is MNHEY and CDR2 is SVGAGI in the germline V gene. The CDR3 contains 15 residues. The trim removed 3 bases at V and 4 bases at J, leaving 7 bases unmatched. The CDR3 sequence is CASSYETGATYGYTF. For the CDR3, the DNA is TGTGCCAGCAGTTATGAGACAGGGGCTACCTATGGCTACACCTTC.

This clone came up once. This chain joins TRBV5-1 and TRBJ1-2; perhaps TRBD1 as D (5 bases). This CDR3 is built from 14 residues. CDR1 is SGHRS and CDR2 is YFSETQ in the germline V gene. Trimming left V 4 bases short and J 6 bases short, with 16 bases between. CDR3 DNA: TGCGCCAGCAGCCCAATTCAGGGTTCGGATGGCTACACCTTC. It encodes CASSPIQGSDGYTF.

This clone was detected only once. The rearrangement joins TRBV4-1 to TRBJ1-3; 7 positions agree with TRBD1. Losses at the gene ends were 2 bases for V and 4 bases for J; bases not matched to a gene: 11. Germline values: CDR1 MGHRA, CDR2 YSYEKL. The CDR3 length is 17 residues. The CDR3 is CASSQPTGARHGNTIYF. The CDR3 bases are TGCGCCAGCAGCCAACCAACAGGGGCCCGCCACGGAAACACCATATATTTT.

The chain uses TRBV2 and TRBJ2-7; D gene ambiguous. Germline V gene data show CDR1 as SNHLY and CDR2 as FYNNEI. Trimming took off 6 bases at V and 6 bases at J, with 9 bases between the two ends. The CDR3 contains 11 residues. CDR3 in DNA: TGTGCCAGCAGCTCTCCGATCGAGCAGTACTTC. It specifies CASSSPIEQYF.

This clone was detected a few times. The V and J genes are TRBV4-1 and TRBJ2-1; D unresolved. The germline CDR1 and CDR2 sequences are MGHRA and YSYEKL. The CDR3 contains 15 residues. V was clipped by 5 bases and J by 0 bases, with 11 bases between them. CDR3 sequence: CASSWIRSSYNEQFF. The CDR3 DNA reads as TGCGCCAGCAGCTGGATCAGGAGCTCCTACAATGAGCAGTTCTTC.

In this sample, this clone turned up once. The rearrangement uses TRBV11-2 and TRBJ2-1, with 8 nucleotides matching TRBD2. V lost 5 bases to trimming and J lost 9 bases; unmatched junction nucleotides: 12. Germline loops: CDR1 SGHAT, CDR2 FQNNGV. This CDR3 has 15 amino acids. The CDR3 coding sequence is TGTGCCAGCAGCCCAACGTGGGGCGGGGGGTCTGAGCAGTTCTTC. This codes for CASSPTWGGGSEQFF. Combining the CDR3 with reference TRBV11-2 and TRBJ2-1 gives the whole variable domain EAGVAQSPRYKIIEKRQSVAFWCNPISGHATLYWYQQILGQGPKLLIQFQNNGVVDDSQLPKDRFSAERLKGVDSTLKIQPAKLEDSAVYLCASSPTWGGGSEQFFGPGTRLTVL.

This sequence joins TRBV5-1 and TRBJ1-2, with D hard to call. The CDR3 loop spans 15 amino acids. The V gene's germline CDR1 is SGHRS and CDR2 YFSETQ. Trimming stripped 4 bases from V and 6 bases from J, with 19 bases between. The CDR3 DNA sequence: TGCGCCAGCAGCCCGGGCACTCCAGGAATGGATGGCTACACCTTC. Translation: CASSPGTPGMDGYTF.

The chain employs TRBV5-6 and TRBJ2-7; TRBD2 matches at 10 bases. Trimming at V came to 1 base and at J to 2 bases, leaving 0 bases not matched to a gene. Germline V gene lookup returns CDR1 SGHDT and CDR2 YYEEEE. This CDR3 comprises 14 residues. The CDR3 DNA is TGTGCCAGCAGCTTGACTAGCGGGGCCTACGAGCAGTACTTC. Translating gives CASSLTSGAYEQYF.

CDR3 sequence reads: CASSLGDREGYTF. CDR3 bases: TGTGCCAGCAGCTTGGGTGACAGGGAAGGTTACACCTTC. V is TRBV5-4 and J is TRBJ1-2; 7 bases map to TRBD1. The junction had 7 bases not matched to a gene; V was cut back by 0 bases and J by 11 bases. The length of the CDR3 is 13 residues. Germline lookup yields CDR1 SGHNT and CDR2 YYREEE (reference sequence).

This clone was recorded a few times. The chain recombines TRBV27 with TRBJ2-5; D may be TRBD1 or TRBD2 (5 bases each). The CDR3 contains 12 residues. From germline, CDR1 is MNHEY and CDR2 SMNVEV (reference sequence). V gave up 6 bases and J gave up 5 bases, with 10 bases separating them. The CDR3 region is CASRRGTETQYF. CDR3 sequence (DNA): TGTGCCAGCAGGAGAGGGACGGAGACCCAGTACTTC.

The V and J genes are TRBV19 and TRBJ2-6; 7 bases fit TRBD1. This CDR3 spans 20 amino acids. J was trimmed by 4 bases and V by 2 bases; bases with no gene match: 17. Germline V gene data show CDR1 as LNHDA and CDR2 as SQIVND (reference sequence). The CDR3 reads CASSIKGDRARFAGANVLTF. Written as DNA, the CDR3 is TGTGCCAGTAGTATAAAAGGAGACAGGGCCCGGTTTGCAGGGGCCAACGTCCTGACTTTC.

CDR3 protein: CASSSTNRLTGGAFF. CDR3 nucleotide sequence: TGCGCCAGCAGCTCTACAAACCGGCTAACGGGGGGGGCGTTCTTC. The chain uses TRBV5-1 and TRBJ2-1; 8 positions agree with TRBD2. The trim removed 3 bases at V and 15 bases at J, leaving 17 bases unmatched. This CDR3 is built from 15 residues. Germline CDR1 SGHRS, CDR2 YFSETQ.

This sequence joins TRBV9 and TRBJ2-2; TRBD2 matches 7 bases. Germline trimming cut 3 bases from V and 4 bases from J; bases unmatched to any gene: 6. The germline gives CDR1 SGDLS, CDR2 YYNGEE. This CDR3 is 15 amino acids long. This CDR3 reads CASSAGLVGTGELFF. As DNA, the CDR3 is TGTGCCAGCAGCGCCGGACTAGTGGGCACCGGGGAGCTGTTTTTT.

The genes are TRBV2 and TRBJ1-5; D unclear. The germline CDR1 and CDR2 sequences are SNHLY and FYNNEI. Trimming left V 8 bases short and J 4 bases short, with 12 bases between. There are 13 residues in the CDR3. The CDR3 region has the DNA TGTGCCAGCCGGAGGGCCTATAATCAGCCCCAGCATTTT. Translated, it gives CASRRAYNQPQHF.

The genes are TRBV2 and TRBJ2-7; D call uncertain. Germline CDR1 reads SNHLY; CDR2 reads FYNNEI. V dropped 7 bases and J dropped 2 bases, with 12 bases sitting between them. The CDR3 covers 13 residues. CDR3 protein: CASNINQAYEQYF. CDR3 DNA sequence: TGTGCCAGCAATATCAATCAAGCCTACGAGCAGTACTTC.

V usage is TRBV18 and J usage is TRBJ2-7, with 7 nucleotides matching TRBD1. V dropped 4 bases and J dropped 7; count of bases not matched to a gene: 1. There are 11 residues in the CDR3. The germline V gene encodes CDR1 KGHSH and CDR2 LQKENI. The CDR3 nucleotides are TGTGCCAGCTCACTCAGGGGGGAGCAGTACTTC. Amino acid sequence: CASSLRGEQYF.

Here the CDR3 DNA reads TGTGCCAGCAGCTTAACGACTAGCAGTGAGACCCAGTACTTC. It encodes CASSLTTSSETQYF. The rearrangement links TRBV11-3 to TRBJ2-5, with 7 bases that match TRBD2. Germline CDR1 and CDR2: SGHNT and YENEEA. Trimming took 2 bases from V and 5 from J; bases not matched to a gene: 5. The CDR3 loop spans 14 amino acids.

The CDR3 is CASSVKQNTEAFF. For the CDR3, the DNA is TGTGCCAGCAGCGTTAAGCAGAACACTGAAGCTTTCTTT. The rearrangement links TRBV9 to TRBJ1-1; no clear D. Germline CDR1 SGDLS, CDR2 YYNGEE. This CDR3 has 13 residues. With 2 bases removed from V and 1 base from J, the gap between germline ends came to 6 bases.